The sequence of this TCR beta chain was determined in a study of CD8 T cells in Susac syndrome. Study-wide results and caveats: Individuals included in the TCR sequencing and HLA analysis were acknowledged by the study to be relatively few in number.

With respect to this clonotype: Its antigen is unknown.

The length of the CDR3 is 16 residues. V shed 7 bases and J shed 0 bases, with 16 bases lying between them. Sequencing of TCR beta drew on CD8+ and CD4+ T cells from blood. It was with random hexamers that 0.5 to 1 ug RNA was reverse transcribed. Across 54 Vbeta and 13 Jbeta, immunoSEQ multiplex PCR amplified TCR beta CDR3. TCRdb fed the immunoSEQ multiplex PCR reads into MiXCR, producing one record per CDR3 protein. The data contain approximately 53,000 distinct CDR3 sequences, 85% to 95% of them singletons. The sequenced material came from CD8+ T cells from PBMCs. This receptor was obtained from a human donor with multiple sclerosis. The chain links TRBV12-3 or TRBV12-4 to TRBJ2-1; D tentatively reads TRBD1 or TRBD2 (5 bases each). The CDR3 DNA sequence: TGTGCCAGCACCCCTAAGGGGACGGTCTCCTACAATGAGCAGTTCTTC. It translates to CASTPKGTVSYNEQFF.